This record concerns one T cell receptor (beta chain) sequence. The antigen is unknown. The record originates from a study of T cell responses to AZD1222 COVID-19 vaccine. Profiling relied on immunoSEQ multiplex PCR, and the TCRdb table lists in-frame clones only, not all of them. This sample yields about 130,000 clones, of which around 90% are seen a single time; roughly 6% belongs to the top ten. Between the trimmed V and J ends, which lost 2 bases and 0 bases, there was a span of 4 bases. Germline loops: CDR1 SGHKS, CDR2 YYEKEE (reference sequence). This CDR3 has 13 amino acids. Study-wide results and caveats: Without day 14 samples, only post-peak T cell repertoires were studied. Mostly white British, mostly female donors; authors suggested clonal diversity may be underestimated. Vaccine-associated CD4 TCRs spanned spike, dominant at 160-218 and 743-854.

This sample comprised peripheral blood, obtained on day 0 of AZD1222 vaccination. The receptor comes from an adult in good health. The chain carries TRBV5-5 and TRBJ2-3, with D uncertain. The CDR3 sequence is CASSFHSTDTQYF. CDR3 coding DNA: TGTGCCAGCAGCTTTCATAGCACAGATACGCAGTATTTT.